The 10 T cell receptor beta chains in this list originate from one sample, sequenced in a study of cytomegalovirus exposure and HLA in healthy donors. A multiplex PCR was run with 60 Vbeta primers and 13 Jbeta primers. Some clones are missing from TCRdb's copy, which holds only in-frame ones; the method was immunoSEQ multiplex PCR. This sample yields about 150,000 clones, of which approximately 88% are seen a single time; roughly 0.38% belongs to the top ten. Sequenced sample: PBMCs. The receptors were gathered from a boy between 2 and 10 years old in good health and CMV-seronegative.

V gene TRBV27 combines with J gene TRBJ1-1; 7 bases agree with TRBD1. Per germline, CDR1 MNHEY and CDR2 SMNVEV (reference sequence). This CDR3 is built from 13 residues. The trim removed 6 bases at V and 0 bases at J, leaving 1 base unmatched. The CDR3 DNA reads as TGTGCCAGCAGACAGGGGATGAACACTGAAGCTTTCTTT. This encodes CASRQGMNTEAFF.

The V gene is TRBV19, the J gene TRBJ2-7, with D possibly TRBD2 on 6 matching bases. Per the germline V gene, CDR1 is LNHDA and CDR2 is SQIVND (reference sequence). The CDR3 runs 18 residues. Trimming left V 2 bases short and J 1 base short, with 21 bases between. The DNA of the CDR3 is TGTGCCAGTAGTATACAGGGAAAAGGAGAGGCGGGATCCTACGAGCAGTACTTC. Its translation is CASSIQGKGEAGSYEQYF.

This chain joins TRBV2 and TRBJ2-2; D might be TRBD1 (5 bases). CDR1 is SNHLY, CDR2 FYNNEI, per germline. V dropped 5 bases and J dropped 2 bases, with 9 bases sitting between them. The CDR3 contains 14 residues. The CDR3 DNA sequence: TGTGCCAGCAGTTACGACAGCAACACCGGGGAGCTGTTTTTT. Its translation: CASSYDSNTGELFF. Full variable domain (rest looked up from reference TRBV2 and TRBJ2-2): EPEVTQTPSHQVTQMGQEVILRCVPISNHLYFYWYRQILGQKVEFLVSFYNNEISEKSEIFDDQFSVERPDGSNFTLKIRSTKLEDSAMYFCASSYDSNTGELFFGEGSRLTVL.

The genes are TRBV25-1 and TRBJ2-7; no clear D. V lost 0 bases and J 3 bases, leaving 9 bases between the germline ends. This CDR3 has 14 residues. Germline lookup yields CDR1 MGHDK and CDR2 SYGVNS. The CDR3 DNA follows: TGTGCCAGCAGTGAATATTACTCGAGCTACGAGCAGTACTTC. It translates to CASSEYYSSYEQYF.

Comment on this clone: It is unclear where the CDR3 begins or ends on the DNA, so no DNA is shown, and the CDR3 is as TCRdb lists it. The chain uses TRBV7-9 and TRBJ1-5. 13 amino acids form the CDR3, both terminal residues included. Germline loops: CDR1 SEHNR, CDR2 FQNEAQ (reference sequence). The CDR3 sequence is CASSLSSRGPSIF.

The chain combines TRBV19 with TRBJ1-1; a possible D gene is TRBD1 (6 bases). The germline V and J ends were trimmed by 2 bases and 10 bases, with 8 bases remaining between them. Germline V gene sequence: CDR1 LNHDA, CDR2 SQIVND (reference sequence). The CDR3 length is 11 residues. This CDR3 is CASSINRVAFF. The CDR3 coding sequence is TGTGCCAGTAGTATAAACAGGGTAGCTTTCTTT. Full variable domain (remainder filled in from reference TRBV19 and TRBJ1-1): DGGITQSPKYLFRKEGQNVTLSCEQNLNHDAMYWYRQDPGQGLRLIYYSQIVNDFQKGDIAEGYSVSREKKESFPLTVTSAQKNPTAFYLCASSINRVAFFGQGTRLTVV.

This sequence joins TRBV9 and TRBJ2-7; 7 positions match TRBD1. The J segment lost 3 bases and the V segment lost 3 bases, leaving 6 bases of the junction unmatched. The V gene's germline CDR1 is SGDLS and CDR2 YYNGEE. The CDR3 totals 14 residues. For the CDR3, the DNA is TGTGCCAGCAGCGGGGACAGTCCCTTCTACGAGCAGTACTTC. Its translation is CASSGDSPFYEQYF.

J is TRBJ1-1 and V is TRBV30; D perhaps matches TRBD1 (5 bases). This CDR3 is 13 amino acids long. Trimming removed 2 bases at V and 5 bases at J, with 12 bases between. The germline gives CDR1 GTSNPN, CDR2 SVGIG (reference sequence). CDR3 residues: CAWSNGGGTEAFF. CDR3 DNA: TGTGCCTGGAGTAATGGCGGGGGGACTGAAGCTTTCTTT.

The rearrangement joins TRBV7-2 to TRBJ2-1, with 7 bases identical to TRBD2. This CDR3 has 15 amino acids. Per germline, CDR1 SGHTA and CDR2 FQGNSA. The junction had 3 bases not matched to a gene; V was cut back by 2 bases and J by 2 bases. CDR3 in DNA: TGTGCCAGCAGCTTAACTAGCGCTCCCTACAATGAGCAGTTCTTC. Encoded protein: CASSLTSAPYNEQFF.

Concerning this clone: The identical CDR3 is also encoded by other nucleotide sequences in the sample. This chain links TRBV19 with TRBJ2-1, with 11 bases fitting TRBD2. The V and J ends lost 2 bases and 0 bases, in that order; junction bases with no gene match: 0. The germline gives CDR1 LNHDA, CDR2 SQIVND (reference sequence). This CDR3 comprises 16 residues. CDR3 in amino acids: CASSITSGSSYNEQFF. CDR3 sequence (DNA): TGTGCCAGTAGTATAACTAGCGGGAGCTCCTACAATGAGCAGTTCTTC.